A selection of T cell receptor beta chains follows, all from one sample in a study of cytomegalovirus exposure and HLA in healthy donors. Clones were sequenced by immunoSEQ multiplex PCR, and TCRdb holds only the in-frame ones, with some missing. This sample's table reports 50,000 or so clones. The sequenced material came from PBMCs. Receptors originate from a woman in her sixties or seventies in good health and CMV-seropositive. Each CDR3 is given with its conserved first and last residue. The D gene is left open where the match is weak. Size tells how often a clone was seen (once, few, many) or the class of an expanded clone, and some rows leave it out.

DNA,CDR3,size,V,D,J
TGCGCCAGCAGCTTGGGACAGGGAAGCAATCAGCCCCAGCATTTT,CASSLGQGSNQPQHF,NA,TRBV5-1,TRBD1,TRBJ1-5
TGTGCCAGCAGCCTACCGGGACAGAACTATGGCTACACCTTC,CASSLPGQNYGYTF,NA,TRBV14,TRBD1,TRBJ1-2
TGTGCCAGCTCAACGTCCCCTCCGACAGGGGGTCTTCCGGAAAAACTGTTTTTT,CASSTSPPTGGLPEKLFF,NA,TRBV18,TRBD1,TRBJ1-4
TGTGCCAGTAGCGGGGGGGCCTCATACACCGGGGAGCTGTTTTTT,CASSGGASYTGELFF,NA,TRBV11-2,TRBD2,TRBJ2-2
TGTGCCACCAGCTCCGGCTGGCTAGCGGGGGGAACTGAGCAGTTCTTC,CATSSGWLAGGTEQFF,NA,TRBV15,TRBD2,TRBJ2-1
TGTGCCAGCCGCCTATCGGGGGGGAAGACCCAGTACTTC,CASRLSGGKTQYF,NA,TRBV5-4,TRBD2,TRBJ2-5
TGTGCCAGCAGCCACTCAACCGAGGACGGGGGGGGACTTGGAAACACCATATATTTT,CASSHSTEDGGGLGNTIYF,NA,TRBV9,NA,TRBJ1-3
TGCGCCAGCAGCTTAACTAGCGGGGGGTACTTAGAGTCCGACAATGAGCAGTTCTTC,CASSLTSGGYLESDNEQFF,medium-sized,TRBV5-1,TRBD2,TRBJ2-1
TGTGCCAGCAGCTCGCCACGGGAGACCCAGTACTTC,CASSSPRETQYF,NA,TRBV7-2,NA,TRBJ2-5
TGTGCCAGCAGCCGGGCAGGGGGCCTGGAGACCCAGTACTTC,CASSRAGGLETQYF,NA,TRBV14,TRBD1,TRBJ2-5
TGCAGTGCTAGAGCCAGGGAAGCTTTCTTT,CSARAREAFF,NA,TRBV20-1,NA,TRBJ1-1
TGCAGCGTACGGACAGGGGCAGTCACTGAAGCTTTCTTT,CSVRTGAVTEAFF,NA,TRBV29-1,TRBD1,TRBJ1-1
TGCGCCAGCAGCTTGGAGCGACAGGGGGGGACAGATACGCAGTATTTT,CASSLERQGGTDTQYF,NA,TRBV5-1,TRBD1,TRBJ2-3
TGTGCCAGCTCACTAATGACCCGGGGTCGGGATGAGCAGTTCTTC,CASSLMTRGRDEQFF,NA,TRBV18,NA,TRBJ2-1
TGTGCCAGCAGCAAGGGGACAGGGAGAGATACGCAGTATTTT,CASSKGTGRDTQYF,NA,TRBV5-8,TRBD1,TRBJ2-3
TGTGCCAGCAGCCAAGCCGGCAGGGACACTGAAGCTTTCTTT,CASSQAGRDTEAFF,NA,TRBV4-2,NA,TRBJ1-1
TGTGCCAGCAGTACCGGGACTAGCGGGGCCAATGAGCAGTTCTTC,CASSTGTSGANEQFF,NA,TRBV6-5,TRBD2,TRBJ2-1
TGCGCCAGCAGCTTGGAGGGCTCAGGGGACGGCTACACCTTC,CASSLEGSGDGYTF,NA,TRBV5-1,NA,TRBJ1-2
TGCGCCAGCAGCCAAGGGAGCGGGACAGGGCGCGGCTACACCTTC,CASSQGSGTGRGYTF,NA,TRBV4-1,TRBD1,TRBJ1-2
TGTGCCATCAGTGAGTCCGGGACTCTGAACACCGGGGAGCTGTTTTTT,CAISESGTLNTGELFF,NA,TRBV10-3,NA,TRBJ2-2
TGTGCCAGCAGTCCACTGACAGGGCGGTTGTACTATGGCTACACCTTC,CASSPLTGRLYYGYTF,NA,TRBV27,TRBD1,TRBJ1-2
TGCGCCAGCAGCTTGGGGCTAGACTCCTACAATGAGCAGTTCTTC,CASSLGLDSYNEQFF,NA,TRBV5-1,NA,TRBJ2-1
TGCAGCGTTGAACCGGGGAACACCGGGGAGCTGTTTTTT,CSVEPGNTGELFF,NA,TRBV29-1,NA,TRBJ2-2
TGTGCCAGCAGCATTAGCGGGGGGTCCGCCTACGAGCAGTACTTC,CASSISGGSAYEQYF,NA,TRBV7-2,TRBD2,TRBJ2-7
TGTGCCAGCAGCGAAGGGACAGGGGGCAATCAGCCCCAGCATTTT,CASSEGTGGNQPQHF,NA,TRBV13,TRBD1,TRBJ1-5
TGTGCCAGCAGTTACACCCCGATAGACACCGGGGAGCTGTTTTTT,CASSYTPIDTGELFF,NA,TRBV6-6,NA,TRBJ2-2
TGTGCCAGCTCACCACCGGGCCAAACCAACACTGAAGCTTTCTTT,CASSPPGQTNTEAFF,NA,TRBV18,NA,TRBJ1-1
TGTGCCAGCAGCTTTTCCCCTCTGGTGGGGCACACCGGGGAGCTGTTTTTT,CASSFSPLVGHTGELFF,NA,TRBV5-8,NA,TRBJ2-2
TGTGCCAGCAGTGGAACAGGGGCTAACTATGGCTACACCTTC,CASSGTGANYGYTF,NA,TRBV2,TRBD1,TRBJ1-2
TGTGCCAGCAGCCGAAAACAGGGAACAGATACGCAGTATTTT,CASSRKQGTDTQYF,NA,TRBV5-8,NA,TRBJ2-3
TGTGCCAGCATGACGGGGACTCTGAACTTAGCTGGGGCCAACGTCCTGACTTTC,CASMTGTLNLAGANVLTF,NA,TRBV2,NA,TRBJ2-6